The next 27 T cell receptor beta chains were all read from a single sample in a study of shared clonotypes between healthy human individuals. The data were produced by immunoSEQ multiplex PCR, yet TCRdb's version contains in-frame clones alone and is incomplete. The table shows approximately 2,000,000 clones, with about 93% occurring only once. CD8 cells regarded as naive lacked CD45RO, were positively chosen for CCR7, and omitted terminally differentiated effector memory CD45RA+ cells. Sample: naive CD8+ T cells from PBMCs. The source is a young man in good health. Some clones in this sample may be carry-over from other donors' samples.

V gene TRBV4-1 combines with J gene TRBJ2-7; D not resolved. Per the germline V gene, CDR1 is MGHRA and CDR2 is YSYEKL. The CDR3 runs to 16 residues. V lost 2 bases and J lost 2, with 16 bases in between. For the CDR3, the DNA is TGCGCCAGCAGCCAAAGCCGAACGATAGAAGCCTACGAGCAGTACTTC. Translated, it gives CASSQSRTIEAYEQYF.

The CDR3 sequence is CASSELKLGEQYF. The CDR3 DNA reads TGTGCCAGCAGTGAACTTAAGCTGGGGGAGCAGTACTTC. V is TRBV25-1 and J is TRBJ2-7; D gene uncertain. The germline V gene has CDR1 MGHDK and CDR2 SYGVNS. Trimming shortened V by 2 bases and J by 7 bases, and 12 bases separated the two germline ends. The CDR3 has 13 amino acids.

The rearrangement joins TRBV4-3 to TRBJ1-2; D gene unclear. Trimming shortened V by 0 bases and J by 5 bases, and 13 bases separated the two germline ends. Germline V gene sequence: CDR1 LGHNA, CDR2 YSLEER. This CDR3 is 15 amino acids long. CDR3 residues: CASSQDIKVLYGYTF. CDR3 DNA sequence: TGCGCCAGCAGCCAAGATATTAAAGTCTTATATGGCTACACCTTC.

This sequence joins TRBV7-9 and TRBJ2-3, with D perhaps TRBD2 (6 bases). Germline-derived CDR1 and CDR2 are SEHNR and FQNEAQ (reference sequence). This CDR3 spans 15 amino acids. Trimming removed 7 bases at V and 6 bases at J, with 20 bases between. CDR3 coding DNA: TGTGCCAGCAACCTAGGACTATCCCTCGGCGATACGCAGTATTTT. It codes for CASNLGLSLGDTQYF.

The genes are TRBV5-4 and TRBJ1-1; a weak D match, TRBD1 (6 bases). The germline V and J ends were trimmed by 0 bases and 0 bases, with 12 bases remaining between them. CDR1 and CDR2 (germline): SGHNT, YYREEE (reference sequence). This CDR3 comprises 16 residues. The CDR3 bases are TGTGCCAGCAGCTTGGGGGCAGGGGCCATGAACACTGAAGCTTTCTTT. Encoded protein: CASSLGAGAMNTEAFF.

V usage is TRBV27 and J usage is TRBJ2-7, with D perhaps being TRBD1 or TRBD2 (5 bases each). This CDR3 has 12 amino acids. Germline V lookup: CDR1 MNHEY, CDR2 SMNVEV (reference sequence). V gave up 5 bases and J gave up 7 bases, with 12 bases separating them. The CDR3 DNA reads TGTGCCAGCAGTGGGGGTCGGTGGGAGCAGTACTTC. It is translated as CASSGGRWEQYF.

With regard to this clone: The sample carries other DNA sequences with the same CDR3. CDR3: CASSFLGQGYEQYF. In DNA form, the CDR3 reads TGTGCCAGCAGTTTCCTCGGACAGGGGTACGAGCAGTACTTC. V is TRBV27 and J is TRBJ2-7; TRBD1 matches at 9 bases. The CDR3 totals 14 residues. Germline CDR1 and CDR2: MNHEY and SMNVEV (reference sequence). Trimming cost V 3 bases and J 4 bases; bases outside gene matches: 4.

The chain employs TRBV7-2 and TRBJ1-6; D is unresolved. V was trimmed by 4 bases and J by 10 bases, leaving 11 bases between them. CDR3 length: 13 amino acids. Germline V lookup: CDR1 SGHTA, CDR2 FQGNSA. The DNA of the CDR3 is TGTGCCAGCAGCTCTGGGGAAAGGTCACCCCTCCACTTT. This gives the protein CASSSGERSPLHF.

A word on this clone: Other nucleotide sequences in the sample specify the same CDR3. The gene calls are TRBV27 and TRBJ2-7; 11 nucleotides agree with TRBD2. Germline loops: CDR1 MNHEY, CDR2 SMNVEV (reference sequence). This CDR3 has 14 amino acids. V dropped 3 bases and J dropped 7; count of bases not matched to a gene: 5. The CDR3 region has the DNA TGTGCCAGCAGTTTCCTAGCGGGAGGTGGAGAGCAGTACTTC. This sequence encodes CASSFLAGGGEQYF.

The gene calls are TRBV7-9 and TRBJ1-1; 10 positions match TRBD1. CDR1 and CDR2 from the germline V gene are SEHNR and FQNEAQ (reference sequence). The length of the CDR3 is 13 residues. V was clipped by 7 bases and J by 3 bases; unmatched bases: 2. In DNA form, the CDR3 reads TGTGCCAGCATTGGACAGGGGGACACTGAAGCTTTCTTT. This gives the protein CASIGQGDTEAFF.

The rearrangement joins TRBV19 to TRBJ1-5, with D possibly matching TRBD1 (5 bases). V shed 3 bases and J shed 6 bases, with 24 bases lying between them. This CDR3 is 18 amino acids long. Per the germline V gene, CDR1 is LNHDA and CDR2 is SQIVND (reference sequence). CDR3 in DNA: TGTGCCAGTAGTATTTTTGGGGCCCTGGCGGAATTGGGTCAGCCCCAGCATTTT. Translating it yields CASSIFGALAELGQPQHF. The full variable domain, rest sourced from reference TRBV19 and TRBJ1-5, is DGGITQSPKYLFRKEGQNVTLSCEQNLNHDAMYWYRQDPGQGLRLIYYSQIVNDFQKGDIAEGYSVSREKKESFPLTVTSAQKNPTAFYLCASSIFGALAELGQPQHFGDGTRLSIL.

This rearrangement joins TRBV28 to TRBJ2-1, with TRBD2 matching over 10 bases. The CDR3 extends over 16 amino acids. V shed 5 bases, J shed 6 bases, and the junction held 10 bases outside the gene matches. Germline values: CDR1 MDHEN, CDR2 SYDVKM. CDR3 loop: CASSQDKREGLNEQFF. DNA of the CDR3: TGTGCCAGCAGTCAGGACAAGCGGGAGGGCCTCAATGAGCAGTTCTTC. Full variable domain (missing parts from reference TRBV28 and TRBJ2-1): DVKVTQSSRYLVKRTGEKVFLECVQDMDHENMFWYRQDPGLGLRLIYFSYDVKMKEKGDIPEGYSVSREKKERFSLILESASTNQTSMYLCASSQDKREGLNEQFFGPGTRLTVL.

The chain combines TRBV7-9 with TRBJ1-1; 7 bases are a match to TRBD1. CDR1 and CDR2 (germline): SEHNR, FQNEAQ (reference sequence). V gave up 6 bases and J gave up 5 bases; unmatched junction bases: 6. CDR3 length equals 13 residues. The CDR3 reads CASSPTGETEAFF. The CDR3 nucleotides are TGTGCCAGCAGTCCTACAGGGGAAACTGAAGCTTTCTTT.

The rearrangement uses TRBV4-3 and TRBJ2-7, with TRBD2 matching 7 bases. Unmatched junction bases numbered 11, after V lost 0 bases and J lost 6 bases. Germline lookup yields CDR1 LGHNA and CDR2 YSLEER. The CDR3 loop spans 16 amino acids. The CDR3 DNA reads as TGCGCCAGCAGCCAAGATGCCCTCCAGCGGGACCCCGAGCAGTACTTC. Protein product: CASSQDALQRDPEQYF.

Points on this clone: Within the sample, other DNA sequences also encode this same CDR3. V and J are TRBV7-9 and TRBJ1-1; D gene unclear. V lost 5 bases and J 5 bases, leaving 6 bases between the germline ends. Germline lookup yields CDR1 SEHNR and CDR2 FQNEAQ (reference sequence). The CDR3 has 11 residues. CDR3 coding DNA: TGTGCCAGCAGCCTCGGGACTGAAGCTTTCTTT. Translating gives CASSLGTEAFF.

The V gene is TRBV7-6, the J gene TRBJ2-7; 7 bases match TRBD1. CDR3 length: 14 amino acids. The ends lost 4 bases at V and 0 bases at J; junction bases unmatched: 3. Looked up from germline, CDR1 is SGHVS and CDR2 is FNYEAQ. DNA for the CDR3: TGTGCCAGCAGCTGGACAGGCCTCTCCTACGAGCAGTACTTC. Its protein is CASSWTGLSYEQYF.

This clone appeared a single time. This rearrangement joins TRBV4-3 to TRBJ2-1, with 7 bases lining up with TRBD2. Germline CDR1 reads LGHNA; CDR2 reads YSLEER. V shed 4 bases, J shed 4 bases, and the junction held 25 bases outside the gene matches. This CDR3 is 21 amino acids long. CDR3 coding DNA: TGCGCCAGCAGCCCCGTTCGAGGTCTAGCGGTCTTTAAAAACCAATACAATGAGCAGTTCTTC. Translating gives CASSPVRGLAVFKNQYNEQFF.

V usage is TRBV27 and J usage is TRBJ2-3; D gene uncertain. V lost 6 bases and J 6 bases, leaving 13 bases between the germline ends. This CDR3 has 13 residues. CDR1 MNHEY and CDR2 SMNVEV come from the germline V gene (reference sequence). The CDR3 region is CASSTMSRDTQYF. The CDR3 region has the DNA TGTGCCAGCAGCACCATGTCGAGGGATACGCAGTATTTT.

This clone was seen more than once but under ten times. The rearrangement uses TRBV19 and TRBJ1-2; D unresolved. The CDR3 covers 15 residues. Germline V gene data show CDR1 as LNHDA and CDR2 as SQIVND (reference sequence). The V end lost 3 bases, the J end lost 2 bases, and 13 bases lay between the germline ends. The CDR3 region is CASSITGSSNYGYTF. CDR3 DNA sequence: TGTGCCAGTAGTATCACCGGGAGTAGCAACTATGGCTACACCTTC.

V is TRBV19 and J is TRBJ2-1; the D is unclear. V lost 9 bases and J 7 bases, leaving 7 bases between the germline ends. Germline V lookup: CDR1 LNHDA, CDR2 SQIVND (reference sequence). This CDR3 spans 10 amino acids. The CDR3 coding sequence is TGTGCCAGCAGACCGAATGAGCAGTTCTTC. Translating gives CASRPNEQFF.

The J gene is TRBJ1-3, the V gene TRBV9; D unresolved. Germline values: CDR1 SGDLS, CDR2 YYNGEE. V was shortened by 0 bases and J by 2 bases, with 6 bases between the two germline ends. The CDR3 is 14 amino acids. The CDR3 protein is CASSVGSTGNTIYF. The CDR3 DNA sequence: TGTGCCAGCAGCGTAGGGTCCACTGGAAACACCATATATTTT.

The CDR3 coding sequence is TGTGCCAGCAGAGGGGCAGCGCCTGAAGCTTTCTTT. Amino acid sequence: CASRGAAPEAFF. The chain recombines TRBV14 with TRBJ1-1; D is perhaps TRBD1 (5 bases). V was shortened by 6 bases and J by 6 bases, with 11 bases between the two germline ends. CDR3 length: 12 residues. Looked up from germline, CDR1 is SGHDN and CDR2 is FVKESK.

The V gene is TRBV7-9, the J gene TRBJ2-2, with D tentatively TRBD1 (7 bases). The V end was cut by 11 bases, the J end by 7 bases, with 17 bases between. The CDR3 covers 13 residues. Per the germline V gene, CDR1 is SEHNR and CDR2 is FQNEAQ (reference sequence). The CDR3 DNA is TGTGCCGGAGGGGGCAACCAAATCGGGGAGCTGTTTTTT. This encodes CAGGGNQIGELFF.

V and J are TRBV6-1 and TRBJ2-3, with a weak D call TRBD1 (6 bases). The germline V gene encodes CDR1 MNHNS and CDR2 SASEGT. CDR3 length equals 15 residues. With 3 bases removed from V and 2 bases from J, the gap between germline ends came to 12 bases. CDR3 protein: CASSETRGITDTQYF. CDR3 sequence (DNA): TGTGCCAGCAGTGAGACAAGGGGGATCACAGATACGCAGTATTTT.

The chain's CDR3 is CSAQRDGEQYF. CDR3 DNA sequence: TGCAGTGCTCAACGGGACGGGGAGCAGTACTTC. The chain recombines TRBV20-1 with TRBJ2-7; the D gene could be TRBD1 or TRBD2 (5 bases each). Trimming took 5 bases from V and 7 from J, leaving 12 bases between them. Germline CDR1 and CDR2: DFQATT and SNEGSKA (reference sequence). This CDR3 has 11 residues.

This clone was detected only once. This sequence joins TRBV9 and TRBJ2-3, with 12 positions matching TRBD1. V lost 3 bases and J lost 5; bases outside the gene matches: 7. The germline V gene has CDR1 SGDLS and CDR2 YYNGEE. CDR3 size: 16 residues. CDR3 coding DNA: TGTGCCAGCAGCGAACCGGGACAGGGGGCAATAGATACGCAGTATTTT. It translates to CASSEPGQGAIDTQYF.

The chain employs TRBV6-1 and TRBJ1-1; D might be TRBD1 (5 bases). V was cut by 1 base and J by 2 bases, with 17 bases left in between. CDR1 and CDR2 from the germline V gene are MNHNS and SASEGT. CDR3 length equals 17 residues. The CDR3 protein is CASSEGQGFFPNTEAFF. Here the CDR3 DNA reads TGTGCCAGCAGTGAAGGGCAGGGCTTCTTTCCAAACACTGAAGCTTTCTTT.